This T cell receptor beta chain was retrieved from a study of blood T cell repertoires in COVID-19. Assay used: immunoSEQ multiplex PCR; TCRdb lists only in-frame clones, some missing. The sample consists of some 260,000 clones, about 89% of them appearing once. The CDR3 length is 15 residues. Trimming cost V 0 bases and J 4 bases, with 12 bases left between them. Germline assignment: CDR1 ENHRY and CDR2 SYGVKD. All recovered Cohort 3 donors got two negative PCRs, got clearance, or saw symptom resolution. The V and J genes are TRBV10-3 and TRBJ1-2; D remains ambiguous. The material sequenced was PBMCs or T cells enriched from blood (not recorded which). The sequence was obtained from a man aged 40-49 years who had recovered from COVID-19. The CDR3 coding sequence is TGTGCCATCAGTGAGTCGGAAGGACTGCTCTATGGCTACACCTTC. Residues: CAISESEGLLYGYTF.